The next 24 T cell receptor beta chains were all read from a single sample in a study of blood T cell repertoires in COVID-19. This table comes from immunoSEQ multiplex PCR, and its TCRdb copy is limited to in-frame clones, with some not included. The repertoire holds about 220,000 clones, with approximately 84% as singletons. The sequenced sample consisted of peripheral blood. The receptor set was obtained from a young woman who had recovered from COVID-19.

V and J are TRBV7-2 and TRBJ2-5; D is possibly TRBD2 (5 bases). Trimming took 3 bases from V and 3 from J, leaving 20 bases between them. The CDR3 spans 17 residues. The germline V gene encodes CDR1 SGHTA and CDR2 FQGNSA. The CDR3 nucleotides read TGTGCCAGCAGCTTCCTAGGTCGCGGGCCGACTGAAGAGACCCAGTACTTC. Its protein is CASSFLGRGPTEETQYF. The full variable domain, its missing parts supplied by reference TRBV7-2 and TRBJ2-5, is GAGVSQSPSNKVTEKGKDVELRCDPISGHTALYWYRQSLGQGLEFLIYFQGNSAPDKSGLPSDRFSAERTGGSVSTLTIQRTQQEDSAVYLCASSFLGRGPTEETQYFGPGTRLLVL.

The chain joins TRBV21-1 to TRBJ2-1; TRBD1, the D gene given by the table, was not confirmed from the DNA. TRBV21-1 is shown as a pseudogene. The CDR3 totals 17 residues. The CDR3 DNA follows: TGTGCCAGCAGCAAAGAGGGACAGGGTAAAGATTCGAATGAGCAGTTCTTC. Residues: CASSKEGQGKDSNEQFF.

The chain links TRBV7-9 to TRBJ1-5; D possibly corresponds to TRBD1 (5 bases). This CDR3 spans 13 amino acids. Between the trimmed V and J ends, which lost 6 bases and 4 bases, there was a span of 10 bases. Germline V lookup: CDR1 SEHNR, CDR2 FQNEAQ (reference sequence). The CDR3 DNA follows: TGTGCCAGCAGAGGGGCAGGGAATCAGCCCCAGCATTTT. Its protein is CASRGAGNQPQHF.

The chain uses TRBV5-4 and TRBJ2-1; TRBD2 matches 7 bases. The CDR3 totals 15 residues. With 0 bases clipped from V and 4 bases from J, the junction kept 4 bases outside the gene matches. The germline V gene has CDR1 SGHNT and CDR2 YYREEE (reference sequence). The chain's CDR3 is CASSLGAGDYNEQFF. The CDR3 DNA follows: TGTGCCAGCAGCTTGGGGGCGGGAGATTACAATGAGCAGTTCTTC.

This clone was detected a few times. J is TRBJ1-1 and V is TRBV11-2; D is possibly TRBD1 (5 bases). The V and J ends lost 0 bases and 2 bases respectively, with 7 bases between them. The CDR3 is made up of 14 amino acids. The germline gives CDR1 SGHAT, CDR2 FQNNGV. CDR3 DNA sequence: TGTGCCAGCAGCTTAGAGACAGCTAACACTGAAGCTTTCTTT. Translation: CASSLETANTEAFF.

V is TRBV4-1 and J is TRBJ2-7, with D possibly matching TRBD1 (6 bases). V lost 0 bases to trimming and J lost 6 bases, with 6 bases between them. Looked up from germline, CDR1 is MGHRA and CDR2 is YSYEKL. The CDR3 has 12 amino acids. The chain's CDR3 is CASSQDRGEQYF. The CDR3 DNA is TGCGCCAGCAGCCAAGACAGGGGCGAGCAGTACTTC.

The chain recombines TRBV3-1 (or the pseudogene TRBV3-2) with TRBJ2-7; D is unclear. CDR3 length: 12 residues. Germline CDR1 reads LGHDT; CDR2 reads YNNKEL (reference sequence). The germline V and J ends were trimmed by 5 bases and 0 bases, with 5 bases remaining between them. CDR3 bases: TGTGCCAGCAGCATCCGCTCCTACGAGCAGTACTTC. This gives the protein CASSIRSYEQYF.

The chain employs TRBV5-1 and TRBJ2-7; 7 bases align to TRBD1. CDR3 length: 13 residues. The V gene's germline CDR1 is SGHRS and CDR2 YFSETQ. Trimming removed 1 base from V and 3 bases from J; junction bases left unmatched: 1. The chain's CDR3 is CASSLQGVYEQYF. CDR3 sequence (DNA): TGCGCCAGCAGCTTGCAGGGGGTCTACGAGCAGTACTTC.

The CDR3 nucleotides read TGTGCCAGCAGCCCGGGACTGGGGCGATTCAATGAGCAGTTCTTC. Amino acid sequence: CASSPGLGRFNEQFF. The chain uses TRBV7-3 and TRBJ2-1, with a weak D call TRBD2 (6 bases). V dropped 5 bases and J dropped 6 bases, with 17 bases sitting between them. Germline V gives CDR1 SGHTA, CDR2 FQGTGA. The CDR3 runs 15 residues.

The chain has TRBV19 and TRBJ2-7; D might be TRBD1 (6 bases). This CDR3 contains 14 residues. V was trimmed by 5 bases and J by 3 bases, leaving 14 bases between them. The germline CDR1 and CDR2 sequences are LNHDA and SQIVND (reference sequence). CDR3 residues: CASSANRGGYEQYF. CDR3 DNA sequence: TGTGCCAGTAGTGCCAATCGAGGGGGCTACGAGCAGTACTTC. Looking up the rest from reference TRBV19 and TRBJ2-7 gives the full variable domain: DGGITQSPKYLFRKEGQNVTLSCEQNLNHDAMYWYRQDPGQGLRLIYYSQIVNDFQKGDIAEGYSVSREKKESFPLTVTSAQKNPTAFYLCASSANRGGYEQYFGPGTRLTVT.

The chain recombines TRBV14 with TRBJ2-2, with TRBD2 identical over 14 bases. The germline CDR1 and CDR2 sequences are SGHDN and FVKESK. V was clipped by 3 bases and J by 8 bases; unmatched bases: 5. The CDR3 contains 16 residues. The CDR3 loop reads CASSHLGTSGRGELFF. The CDR3 DNA reads as TGTGCCAGCAGCCACCTGGGGACTAGCGGGAGAGGGGAGCTGTTTTTT.

V is TRBV6-5 and J is TRBJ2-5; 10 nucleotides match TRBD1. Trimming took 6 bases from V and 12 from J; bases not matched to a gene: 16. The CDR3 consists of 15 residues. Germline lookup yields CDR1 MNHEY and CDR2 SVGAGI. CDR3 amino acids: CASSPLPGQGLVEYF. For the CDR3, the DNA is TGTGCCAGCAGCCCCTTACCGGGACAGGGGCTGGTGGAGTACTTC.

The chain is built from TRBV19 and TRBJ1-5, with 7 bases fitting TRBD1. This CDR3 region has 13 residues. Germline V gene sequence: CDR1 LNHDA, CDR2 SQIVND (reference sequence). V lost 9 bases to trimming and J lost 10 bases; unmatched junction nucleotides: 12. CDR3 DNA: TGTGCCAGCAGGGGGACAGACCAAAAACCCCAGCATTTT. Protein sequence: CASRGTDQKPQHF.

This chain joins TRBV6-6 and TRBJ1-2; 8 bases align to TRBD1. The CDR3 runs to 15 residues. Trimming cost V 2 bases and J 5 bases; bases outside gene matches: 7. Germline lookup yields CDR1 MNHNY and CDR2 SVGAGI (reference sequence). For the CDR3, the DNA is TGTGCCAGCAGTTACCAAGCAGGGGGCGGATATGGCTACACCTTC. It encodes CASSYQAGGGYGYTF.

The chain combines TRBV30 with TRBJ1-4, with D unresolved. The germline V gene has CDR1 GTSNPN and CDR2 SVGIG (reference sequence). This CDR3 spans 14 amino acids. V was cut by 6 bases and J by 7 bases, with 18 bases left in between. CDR3 loop: CACTQAGLGEKLFF. CDR3 sequence (DNA): TGTGCCTGCACCCAAGCGGGGTTGGGTGAAAAACTGTTTTTT.

This clone appeared a few times. The chain has TRBV3-1 (or the pseudogene TRBV3-2) and TRBJ1-5; no clear D. The CDR3 is 14 residues long. Germline CDR1 and CDR2: LGHDT and YNNKEL (reference sequence). Between the trimmed V and J ends, which lost 1 base and 5 bases, there was a span of 9 bases. Here the CDR3 reads CASSQGHIDQPQHF. The CDR3 DNA reads TGTGCCAGCAGCCAAGGACATATAGATCAGCCCCAGCATTTT.

The V and J genes are TRBV19 and TRBJ1-5, with D possibly TRBD1 on 5 matching bases. Per germline, CDR1 LNHDA and CDR2 SQIVND (reference sequence). The CDR3 spans 13 residues. V shed 8 bases and J shed 3 bases, with 11 bases lying between them. The CDR3: CASLPGNNQPQHF. For the CDR3, the DNA is TGTGCCAGTTTACCAGGGAACAATCAGCCCCAGCATTTT.

The chain couples TRBV6-5 to TRBJ2-7; 7 bases map to TRBD1. The V gene's germline CDR1 is MNHEY and CDR2 SVGAGI. The CDR3 runs 13 residues. The V segment lost 2 bases and the J segment 4 bases; nucleotides outside the gene matches: 2. This CDR3 is CASSYDREYEQYF. The DNA of the CDR3 is TGTGCCAGCAGTTACGACAGGGAGTACGAGCAGTACTTC.

The V call is TRBV9, the J call TRBJ2-3; weak D call: TRBD2 (6 bases). V dropped 0 bases and J dropped 0 bases, with 20 bases sitting between them. The CDR3 spans 19 residues. Germline loops: CDR1 SGDLS, CDR2 YYNGEE. CDR3 DNA: TGTGCCAGCAGCGTAGCTACGGTGGCGCGGGGAACTAGCACAGATACGCAGTATTTT. It specifies CASSVATVARGTSTDTQYF.

The J gene is TRBJ2-4, the V gene TRBV24-1; 7 nucleotides match TRBD1. Trimming cost V 4 bases and J 0 bases; bases outside gene matches: 8. The CDR3 covers 17 residues. Germline V CDR1 and CDR2: KGHDR, SFDVKD. CDR3 DNA: TGTGCCACCAGTGACTCTAGACAGGGCCAAGCCAAAAACATTCAGTACTTC. Translation gives CATSDSRQGQAKNIQYF.

This clone appeared once. This chain joins TRBV7-9 and TRBJ2-2, with 12 bases that match TRBD2. The CDR3 has 16 amino acids. V trimming: 3 bases; J trimming: 5 bases; junction bases outside the gene matches: 4. Germline CDR1 SEHNR, CDR2 FQNEAQ (reference sequence). The CDR3 DNA is TGTGCCAGCAGCTTCCGACTAGCGGGAGCAACCGGGGAGCTGTTTTTT. This codes for CASSFRLAGATGELFF.

This clone was seen repeatedly, ten times or more. This chain links TRBV28 with TRBJ2-7, with 13 bases matching TRBD2. Per germline, CDR1 MDHEN and CDR2 SYDVKM. This CDR3 has 16 amino acids. V lost 5 bases and J lost 4; bases outside the gene matches: 8. CDR3 residues: CASSIPGTSGIYEQYF. CDR3 sequence (DNA): TGTGCCAGCAGTATCCCGGGGACTAGCGGGATATACGAGCAGTACTTC.

The V and J genes are TRBV14 and TRBJ1-1; TRBD1 is a possible D gene (5 bases). Germline CDR1 SGHDN, CDR2 FVKESK. Trimming left V 2 bases short and J 4 bases short, with 17 bases between. The CDR3 contains 16 residues. In nucleotides, the CDR3 is TGTGCCAGCAGCCAACAGAGAGGACGGGGGGGCACTGAAGCTTTCTTT. Protein: CASSQQRGRGGTEAFF.

This clone was counted between two and nine times. Other DNA sequences in this sample translate to the same CDR3. The V and J genes are TRBV19 and TRBJ2-6; possibly TRBD2 for D (6 bases). Germline V gene lookup returns CDR1 LNHDA and CDR2 SQIVND (reference sequence). The CDR3 consists of 15 residues. Trimming left V 5 bases short and J 0 bases short, with 8 bases between. The CDR3 loop is CASSPGDSGANVLTF. The CDR3 nucleotides are TGTGCCAGTAGTCCGGGGGACTCTGGGGCCAACGTCCTGACTTTC.